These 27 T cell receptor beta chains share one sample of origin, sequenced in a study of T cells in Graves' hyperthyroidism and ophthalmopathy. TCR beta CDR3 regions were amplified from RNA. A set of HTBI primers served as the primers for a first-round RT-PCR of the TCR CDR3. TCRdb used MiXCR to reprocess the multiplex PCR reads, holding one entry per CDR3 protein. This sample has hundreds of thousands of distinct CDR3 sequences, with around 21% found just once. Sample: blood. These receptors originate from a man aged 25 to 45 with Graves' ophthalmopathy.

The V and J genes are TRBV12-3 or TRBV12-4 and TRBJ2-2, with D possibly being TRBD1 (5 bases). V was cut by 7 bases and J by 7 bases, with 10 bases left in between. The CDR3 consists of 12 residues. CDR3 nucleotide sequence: TGTGCCAGCAAGGGGCTCGTCGGGGAGCTGTTTTTT. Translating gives CASKGLVGELFF.

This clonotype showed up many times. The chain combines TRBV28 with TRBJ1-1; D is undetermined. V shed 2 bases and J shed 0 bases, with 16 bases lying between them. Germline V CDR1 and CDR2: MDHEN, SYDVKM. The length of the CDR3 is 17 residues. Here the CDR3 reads CASSLADRAPMNTEAFF. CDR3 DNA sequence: TGTGCCAGCAGTTTAGCGGACCGAGCCCCAATGAACACTGAAGCTTTCTTT.

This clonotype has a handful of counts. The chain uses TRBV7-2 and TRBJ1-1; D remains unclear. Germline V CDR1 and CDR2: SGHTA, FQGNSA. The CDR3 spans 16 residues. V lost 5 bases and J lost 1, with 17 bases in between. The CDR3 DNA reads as TGTGCCAGCAGCCCCCTTTGGACTGGGAGGAACACTGAAGCTTTCTTT. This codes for CASSPLWTGRNTEAFF. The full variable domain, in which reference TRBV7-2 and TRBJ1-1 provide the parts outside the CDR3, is GAGVSQSPSNKVTEKGKDVELRCDPISGHTALYWYRQSLGQGLEFLIYFQGNSAPDKSGLPSDRFSAERTGGSVSTLTIQRTQQEDSAVYLCASSPLWTGRNTEAFFGQGTRLTVV.

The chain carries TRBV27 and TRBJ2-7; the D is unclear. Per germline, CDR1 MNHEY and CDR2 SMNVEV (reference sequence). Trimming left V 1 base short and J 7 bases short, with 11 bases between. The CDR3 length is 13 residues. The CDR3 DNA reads TGTGCCAGCAGTTTATGGCCCGTGCGGGAGCAGTACTTC. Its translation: CASSLWPVREQYF.

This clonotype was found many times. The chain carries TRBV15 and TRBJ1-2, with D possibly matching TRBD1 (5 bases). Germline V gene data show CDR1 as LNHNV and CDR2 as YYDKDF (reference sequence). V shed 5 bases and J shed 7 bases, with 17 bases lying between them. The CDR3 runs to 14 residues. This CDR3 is CATSWGRKGGGYTF. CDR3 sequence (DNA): TGTGCCACCAGCTGGGGGAGGAAGGGTGGTGGCTACACCTTC.

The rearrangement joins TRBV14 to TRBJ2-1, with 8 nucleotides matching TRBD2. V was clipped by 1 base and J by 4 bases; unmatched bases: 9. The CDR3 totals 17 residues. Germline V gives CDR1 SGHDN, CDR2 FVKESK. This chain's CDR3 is CASSQAPHGRVYNEQFF. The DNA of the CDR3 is TGTGCCAGCAGCCAAGCCCCTCACGGGAGGGTGTACAATGAGCAGTTCTTC. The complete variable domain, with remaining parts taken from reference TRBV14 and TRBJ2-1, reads EAGVTQFPSHSVIEKGQTVTLRCDPISGHDNLYWYRRVMGKEIKFLLHFVKESKQDESGMPNNRFLAERTGGTYSTLKVQPAELEDSGVYFCASSQAPHGRVYNEQFFGPGTRLTVL.

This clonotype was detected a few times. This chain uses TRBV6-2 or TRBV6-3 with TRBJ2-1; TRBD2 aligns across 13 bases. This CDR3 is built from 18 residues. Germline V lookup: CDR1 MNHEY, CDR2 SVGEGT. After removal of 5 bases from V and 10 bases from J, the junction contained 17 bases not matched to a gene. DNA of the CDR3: TGTGCCAGCAGTCCAATAAATACGGGACTAGCGGGAAGTAGAGAGCAGTTCTTC. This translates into CASSPINTGLAGSREQFF.

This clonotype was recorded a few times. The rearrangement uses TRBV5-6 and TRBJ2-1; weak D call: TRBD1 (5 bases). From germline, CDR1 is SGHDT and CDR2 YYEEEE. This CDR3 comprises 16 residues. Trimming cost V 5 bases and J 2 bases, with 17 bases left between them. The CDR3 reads CASSTQAKGPYNEQFF. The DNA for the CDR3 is TGTGCCAGCAGTACACAGGCTAAGGGGCCCTACAATGAGCAGTTCTTC.

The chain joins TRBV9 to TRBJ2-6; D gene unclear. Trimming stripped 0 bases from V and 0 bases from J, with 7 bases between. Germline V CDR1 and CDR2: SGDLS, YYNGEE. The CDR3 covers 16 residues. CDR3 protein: CASSVDPDSGANVLTF. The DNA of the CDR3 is TGTGCCAGCAGCGTAGATCCAGACTCTGGGGCCAACGTCCTGACTTTC.

The DNA of the CDR3 is TGTGCCAGCAAGACAGGGGTCCTCCGCACTGGGGCCAACGTCCTGACTTTC. Its translation: CASKTGVLRTGANVLTF. The chain couples TRBV28 to TRBJ2-6; TRBD1 matches at 8 bases. V lost 7 bases, J lost 2 bases, and 10 bases stayed unmatched. Germline loops: CDR1 MDHEN, CDR2 SYDVKM. There are 17 residues in the CDR3.

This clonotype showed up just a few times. CDR3 bases: TGTGCCAGCAGCTCCACCTTTTCCTACGAGCAGTACTTC. Translating it yields CASSSTFSYEQYF. This chain uses TRBV7-6 with TRBJ2-7; D unclear. The V gene's germline CDR1 is SGHVS and CDR2 FNYEAQ. Deletions cut 4 bases from V and 1 base from J, with 8 bases between. The length of the CDR3 is 13 residues.

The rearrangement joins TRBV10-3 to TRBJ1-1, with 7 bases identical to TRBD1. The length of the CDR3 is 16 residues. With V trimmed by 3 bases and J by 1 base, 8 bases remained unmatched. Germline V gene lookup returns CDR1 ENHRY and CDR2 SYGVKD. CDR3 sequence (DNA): TGTGCCATCAGTGAAAGGGAAACAGGGGCGAACACTGAAGCTTTCTTT. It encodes CAISERETGANTEAFF.

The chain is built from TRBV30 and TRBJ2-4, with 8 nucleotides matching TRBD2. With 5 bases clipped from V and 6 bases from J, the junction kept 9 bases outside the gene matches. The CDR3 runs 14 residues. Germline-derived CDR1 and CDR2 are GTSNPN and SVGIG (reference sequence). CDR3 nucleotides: TGTGCCTGGGCTTACGGGAGGGGGGGAAACATTCAGTACTTC. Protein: CAWAYGRGGNIQYF.

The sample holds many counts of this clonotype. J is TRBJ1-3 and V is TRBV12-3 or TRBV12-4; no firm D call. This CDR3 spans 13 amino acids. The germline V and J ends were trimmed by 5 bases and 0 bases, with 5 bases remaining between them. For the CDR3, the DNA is TGTGCCAGCAGTCCAACCTCTGGAAACACCATATATTTT. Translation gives CASSPTSGNTIYF.

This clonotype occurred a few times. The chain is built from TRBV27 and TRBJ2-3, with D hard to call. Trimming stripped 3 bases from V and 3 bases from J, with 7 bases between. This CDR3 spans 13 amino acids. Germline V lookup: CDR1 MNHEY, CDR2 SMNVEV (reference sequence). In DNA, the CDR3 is TGTGCCAGCAGTTTTACGGTAACAGATACGCAGTATTTT. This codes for CASSFTVTDTQYF.

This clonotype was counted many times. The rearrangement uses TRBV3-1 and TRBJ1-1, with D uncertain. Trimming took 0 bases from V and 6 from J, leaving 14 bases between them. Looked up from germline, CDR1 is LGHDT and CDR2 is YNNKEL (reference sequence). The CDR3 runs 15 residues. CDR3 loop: CASSQEGGFMAEAFF. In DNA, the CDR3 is TGTGCCAGCAGCCAAGAAGGAGGTTTCATGGCTGAAGCTTTCTTT.

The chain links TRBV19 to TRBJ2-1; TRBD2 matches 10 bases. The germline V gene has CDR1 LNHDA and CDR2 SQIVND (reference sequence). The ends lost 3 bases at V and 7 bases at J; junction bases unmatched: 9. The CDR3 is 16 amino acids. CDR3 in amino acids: CASSMVLAGVRNEQFF. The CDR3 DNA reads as TGTGCCAGTAGTATGGTCCTAGCGGGAGTGAGAAATGAGCAGTTCTTC.

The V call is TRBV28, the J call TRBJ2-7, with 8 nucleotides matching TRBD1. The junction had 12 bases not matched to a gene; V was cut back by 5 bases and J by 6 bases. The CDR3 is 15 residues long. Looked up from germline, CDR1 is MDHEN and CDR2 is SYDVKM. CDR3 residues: CASSIRDRSLAEQYF. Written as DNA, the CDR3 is TGTGCCAGCAGTATCCGGGACAGGTCCCTTGCCGAGCAGTACTTC.

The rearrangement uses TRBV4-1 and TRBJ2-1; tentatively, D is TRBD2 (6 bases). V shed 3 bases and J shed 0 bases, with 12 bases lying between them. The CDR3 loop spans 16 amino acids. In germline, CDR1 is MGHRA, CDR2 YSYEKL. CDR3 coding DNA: TGCGCCAGCAGCCAGCAGGAGGGGAGCTCCTACAATGAGCAGTTCTTC. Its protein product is CASSQQEGSSYNEQFF.

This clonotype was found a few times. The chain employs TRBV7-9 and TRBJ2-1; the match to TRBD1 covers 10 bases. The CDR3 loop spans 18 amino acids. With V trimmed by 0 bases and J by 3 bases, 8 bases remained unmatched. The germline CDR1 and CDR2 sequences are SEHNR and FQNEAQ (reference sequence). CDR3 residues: CASSLAWRDRGVYNEQFF. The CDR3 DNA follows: TGTGCCAGCAGCTTAGCCTGGAGGGACAGGGGAGTCTACAATGAGCAGTTCTTC.

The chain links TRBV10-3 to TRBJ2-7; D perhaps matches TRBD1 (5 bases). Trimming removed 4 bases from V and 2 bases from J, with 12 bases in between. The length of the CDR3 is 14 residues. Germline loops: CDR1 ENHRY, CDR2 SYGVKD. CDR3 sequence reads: CAISADTGPYEQYF. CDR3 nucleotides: TGTGCCATCAGTGCGGACACCGGCCCCTACGAGCAGTACTTC.

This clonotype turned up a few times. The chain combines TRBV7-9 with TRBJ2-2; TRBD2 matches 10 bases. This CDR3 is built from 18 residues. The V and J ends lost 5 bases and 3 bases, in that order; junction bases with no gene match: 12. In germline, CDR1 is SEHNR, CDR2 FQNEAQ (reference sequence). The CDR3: CASSPTRQTSGYTGELFF. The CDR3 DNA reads TGTGCCAGCAGCCCCACCCGCCAGACTAGCGGGTACACCGGGGAGCTGTTTTTT. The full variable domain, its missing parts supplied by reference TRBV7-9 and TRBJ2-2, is DTGVSQNPRHKITKRGQNVTFRCDPISEHNRLYWYRQTLGQGPEFLTYFQNEAQLEKSRLLSDRFSAERPKGSFSTLEIQRTEQGDSAMYLCASSPTRQTSGYTGELFFGEGSRLTVL.

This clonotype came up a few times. The CDR3 DNA reads as TGTGCCAGCTCCCTGGCGGGGGAGTTTTTGGAAGCTTTCTTT. It codes for CASSLAGEFLEAFF. The genes are TRBV18 and TRBJ1-1; perhaps TRBD1 as D (5 bases). CDR1 and CDR2 from the germline V gene are KGHSH and LQKENI. The CDR3 length is 14 residues. The germline V and J ends were trimmed by 6 bases and 8 bases, with 19 bases remaining between them.

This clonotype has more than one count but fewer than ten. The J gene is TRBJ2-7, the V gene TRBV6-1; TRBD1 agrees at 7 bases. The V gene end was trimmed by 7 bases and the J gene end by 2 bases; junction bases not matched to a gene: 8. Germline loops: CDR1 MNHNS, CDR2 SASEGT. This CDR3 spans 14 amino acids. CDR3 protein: CASTHGQGAYEQYF. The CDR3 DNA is TGTGCCAGCACCCACGGTCAGGGGGCCTACGAGCAGTACTTC.

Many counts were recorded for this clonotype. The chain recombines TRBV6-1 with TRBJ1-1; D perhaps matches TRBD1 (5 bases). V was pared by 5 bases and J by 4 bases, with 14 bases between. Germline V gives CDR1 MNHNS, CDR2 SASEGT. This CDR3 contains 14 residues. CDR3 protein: CASSYRDGGTEAFF. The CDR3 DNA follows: TGTGCCAGCAGTTATAGGGATGGGGGCACTGAAGCTTTCTTT.

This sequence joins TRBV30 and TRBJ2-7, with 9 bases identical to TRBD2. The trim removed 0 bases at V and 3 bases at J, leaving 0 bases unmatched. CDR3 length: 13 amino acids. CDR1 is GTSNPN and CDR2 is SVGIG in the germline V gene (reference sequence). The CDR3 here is CAWSVAGGYEQYF. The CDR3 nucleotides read TGTGCCTGGAGTGTAGCGGGAGGCTACGAGCAGTACTTC.

CDR3 DNA: TGCGCCAGCAGCCAAGCGCATTTGGGGACCTACGAGCAGTACTTC. It yields the protein CASSQAHLGTYEQYF. This rearrangement joins TRBV4-1 to TRBJ2-7; D is unresolved. V was cut by 1 base and J by 2 bases, with 12 bases left in between. The CDR3 spans 15 residues. The germline V gene encodes CDR1 MGHRA and CDR2 YSYEKL.